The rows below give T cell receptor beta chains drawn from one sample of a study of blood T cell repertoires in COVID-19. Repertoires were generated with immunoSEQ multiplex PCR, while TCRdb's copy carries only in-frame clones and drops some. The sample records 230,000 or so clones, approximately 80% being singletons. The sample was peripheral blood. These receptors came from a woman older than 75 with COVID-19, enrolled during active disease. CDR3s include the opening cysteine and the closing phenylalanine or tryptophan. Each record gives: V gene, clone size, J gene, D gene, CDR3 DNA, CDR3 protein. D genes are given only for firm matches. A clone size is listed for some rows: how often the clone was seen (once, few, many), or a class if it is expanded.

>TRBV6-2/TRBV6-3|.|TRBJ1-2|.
TGTGCCAGCAGTTACGCCGGCGGGAGACTATTCTATGGCTACACCTTC
CASSYAGGRLFYGYTF
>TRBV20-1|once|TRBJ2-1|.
TGCAGTGCTAAATCCTTAAATGAGCAGTTCTTC
CSAKSLNEQFF
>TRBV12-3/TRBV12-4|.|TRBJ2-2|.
TGTGCCAGCAGGAGTCGCACCGGGGAGCTGTTTTTT
CASRSRTGELFF
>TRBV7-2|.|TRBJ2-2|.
TGTGCCAGCAGACAGGGAACCGGGGAGCTGTTTTTT
CASRQGTGELFF
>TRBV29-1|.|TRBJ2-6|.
TGCAGCGTGGCTCAGGGGGGATACTCTGGGGCCAACGTCCTGACTTTC
CSVAQGGYSGANVLTF
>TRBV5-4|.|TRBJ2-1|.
TGTGCCAGCAGTTTACCGGGGAGCTCCTACAATGAGCAGTTCTTC
CASSLPGSSYNEQFF
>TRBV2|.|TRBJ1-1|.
TGTGCCAGCACGCTACAGGATTACACTGAAGCTTTCTTT
CASTLQDYTEAFF
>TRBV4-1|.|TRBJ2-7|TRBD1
TGCGCCAGCAGCCGGAGTACAGGGGGAACTTACGAGCAGTACTTC
CASSRSTGGTYEQYF
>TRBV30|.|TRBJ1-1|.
TGTGCCTGGACCCGCGCGGGCACTGAAGCTTTCTTT
CAWTRAGTEAFF
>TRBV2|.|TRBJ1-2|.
TGTGCCAGCAGTGTTGAGACAGGAGCATATGGCTACACCTTC
CASSVETGAYGYTF
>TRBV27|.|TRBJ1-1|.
TGTGCCAGCAGTCCTCGGTCAGGTGAAGCTTTCTTT
CASSPRSGEAFF
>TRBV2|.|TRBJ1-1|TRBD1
TGTGCCAGCAGTAGACAGGGTGTCAGCACTGAAGCTTTCTTT
CASSRQGVSTEAFF
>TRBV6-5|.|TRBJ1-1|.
TGTGCCAGCAGTTCGCGGAACACTGAAGCTTTCTTT
CASSSRNTEAFF
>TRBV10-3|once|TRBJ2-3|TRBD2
TGTGCCATCAGCCTTAGCGGGATGGCAGATACGCAGTATTTT
CAISLSGMADTQYF
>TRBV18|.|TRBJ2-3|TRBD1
TGTGCCAGCTCTCGACAGGGAGTGACAGATACGCAGTATTTT
CASSRQGVTDTQYF
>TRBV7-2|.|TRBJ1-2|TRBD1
TGTGCCAGCAGCCCCCCGACAGGGAACTATGGCTACACCTTC
CASSPPTGNYGYTF
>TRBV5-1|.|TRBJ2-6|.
TGCGCCAGCAGCTTGGTTGCGGTCTCTGGGGCCAACGTCCTGACTTTC
CASSLVAVSGANVLTF
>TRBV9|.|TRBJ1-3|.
.
CASSVPIVGTGATLRDF
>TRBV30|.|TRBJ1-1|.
TGTGCCTGGAGCCTGGGGGGGAACACTGAAGCTTTCTTT
CAWSLGGNTEAFF
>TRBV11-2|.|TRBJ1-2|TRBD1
TGTGCCAGCAGCCCCGGACAGGGACACGGCTACACCTTC
CASSPGQGHGYTF
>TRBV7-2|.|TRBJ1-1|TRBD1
TGTGCCAGCAGCTTACGACAGGGGTTAGGCACTGAAGCTTTCTTT
CASSLRQGLGTEAFF
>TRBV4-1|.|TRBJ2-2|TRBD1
TGCGCCAGCAGCCAGACCTGGGACAGAAAAGACGCCGGGGAGCTGTTTTTT
CASSQTWDRKDAGELFF
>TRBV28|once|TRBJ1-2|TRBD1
TGTGCCAGCAGGAGGACAGGGGGCGTGAACTATGGCTACACCTTC
CASRRTGGVNYGYTF
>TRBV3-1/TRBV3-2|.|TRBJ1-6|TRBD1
TGTGCCAGCAGCCAAGAGGGGTTTAGGGGGCCGTATTCACCCCTCCACTTT
CASSQEGFRGPYSPLHF
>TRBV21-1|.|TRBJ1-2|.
TGTGCCAGCAGCAAAGTTCCCCCCTCCTGGCCCTATGGCTACACCTTC
CASSKVPPSWPYGYTF
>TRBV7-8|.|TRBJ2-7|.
TGTGCCAGCAGCTTAGAGACAGCCTACGAGCAGTACTTC
CASSLETAYEQYF
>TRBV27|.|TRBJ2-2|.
TGTGCCAGCAGTCCCATAGCGGTCGGGGAGCTGTTTTTT
CASSPIAVGELFF
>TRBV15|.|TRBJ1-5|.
TGTGCCACCAGCAGAGATCGGGCGGGGCCCCAGCATTTT
CATSRDRAGPQHF
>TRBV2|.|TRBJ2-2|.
TGTGCCAGCAGGGTACACGACACCGGGGAGCTGTTTTTT
CASRVHDTGELFF
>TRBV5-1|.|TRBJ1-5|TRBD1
TGCGCCAGCAGCCCGACAGGGCCCAATCAGCCCCAGCATTTT
CASSPTGPNQPQHF
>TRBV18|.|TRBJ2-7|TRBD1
TGTGCCAGCTCACCACGGGGGACAGAGAAGTCCTACGAGCAGTACTTC
CASSPRGTEKSYEQYF
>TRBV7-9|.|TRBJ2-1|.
TGTGCCAGCATCGGGATTCCCAATGAGCAGTTCTTC
CASIGIPNEQFF
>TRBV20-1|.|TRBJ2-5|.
TGCAGTGCCCAGGGCGAAGGGACCCAGTACTTC
CSAQGEGTQYF
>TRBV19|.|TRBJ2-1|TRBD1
TGTGCCAGTAGTATAAATCGACAGGGGGCATCCTACAATGAGCAGTTCTTC
CASSINRQGASYNEQFF
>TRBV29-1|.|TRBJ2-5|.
TGCAGCGTTGAGAAGGGAGTAGGAGAGACCCAGTACTTC
CSVEKGVGETQYF
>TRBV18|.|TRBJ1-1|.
TGTGCCAGCTCACCGGCAGGAATGAACACTGAAGCTTTCTTT
CASSPAGMNTEAFF
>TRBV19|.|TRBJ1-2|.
.
CASYQYFGYTF
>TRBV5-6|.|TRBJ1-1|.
TGTGCCAGCAGCCGTAGATTGAACACTGAAGCTTTCTTT
CASSRRLNTEAFF
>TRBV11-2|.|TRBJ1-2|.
TGTGCCAGCAGCTTAACAGGCGCTACTAACTATGGCTACACCTTC
CASSLTGATNYGYTF
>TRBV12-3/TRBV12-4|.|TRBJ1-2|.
TGTGCCAGCAGAGTAAGGACTCGGGTTGGCTACACCTTC
CASRVRTRVGYTF
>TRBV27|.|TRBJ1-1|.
TGTGCCAGCAGCCCGGGGGAGGGCCTATACATCGACACTGAAGCTTTCTTT
CASSPGEGLYIDTEAFF
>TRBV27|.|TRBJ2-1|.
TGTGCCAGCAGTTTAAGGGGAAACAATGAGCAGTTCTTC
CASSLRGNNEQFF